This T cell receptor beta chain was sequenced for a study of a mutant IDH1 vaccine in newly diagnosed glioma. Study results and caveats: Among all patients, vaccine-induced immune responses occurred in 85% to 95%.

The table lists this clone with a count of one. Its target is unknown. The V gene lost 3 bases and the J gene lost 0 bases, with 9 bases spanning the gap. CDR3 length: 14 residues. Per the germline V gene, CDR1 is MNHEY and CDR2 is SMNVEV (reference sequence). Specified time point: week 47, end of study. A 20-mer mutant IDH1 peptide at 300 ug was injected subcutaneously with topical imiquimod. TCRdb's table, derived via immunoSEQ multiplex PCR, lists solely in-frame clones and lacks some. The table records under 60,000 clones, approximately 80% of them present only once. The clonotype was recovered from a woman aged 40 to 50 with glioma. Some clones in this sample may be carry-over from other donors' samples. J is TRBJ2-7 and V is TRBV27; D not certain. The source was PBMCs, collected from a glioma patient whose treatment included an IDH1 peptide vaccine. The CDR3 region has the DNA TGTGCCAGCAGTTTGAACTCCGTCTCCTACGAGCAGTACTTC. This encodes CASSLNSVSYEQYF.